This entry lists 16 T cell receptor beta chains sequenced from one sample in a study of cytomegalovirus exposure and HLA in healthy donors. PCR was performed using 60 Vbeta and 13 Jbeta primers. Assay used: immunoSEQ multiplex PCR; TCRdb lists only in-frame clones, some missing. The table has over 85,000 clones, roughly 79% seen once; the top ten hold 2% to 2.5%. Sequencing was performed on PBMCs. These receptors all stem from a man in his forties in good health and CMV-seronegative.

V is TRBV19 and J is TRBJ2-1, with 12 bases aligning to TRBD2. Germline V CDR1 and CDR2: LNHDA, SQIVND (reference sequence). Trimming removed 3 bases from V and 8 bases from J; junction bases left unmatched: 5. CDR3 length: 15 amino acids. The CDR3 sequence is CASSIGLAGLDEQFF. In nucleotides, the CDR3 is TGTGCCAGTAGTATTGGACTAGCGGGACTCGATGAGCAGTTCTTC.

CDR3: CATSRGRNTEAFF. The DNA of the CDR3 is TGTGCCACTAGCAGGGGGCGGAACACTGAAGCTTTCTTT. The V and J genes are TRBV19 and TRBJ1-1; 8 nucleotides line up with TRBD1. Germline loops: CDR1 LNHDA, CDR2 SQIVND (reference sequence). The V segment lost 10 bases and the J segment 1 base; nucleotides outside the gene matches: 5. CDR3 size: 13 residues.

The chain employs TRBV5-6 and TRBJ1-5; D is ambiguous. The CDR3 is made up of 15 amino acids. The V end lost 2 bases, the J end lost 5 bases, and 14 bases lay between the germline ends. Germline CDR1 SGHDT, CDR2 YYEEEE. The CDR3 DNA is TGTGCCAGCAGCTTAACGTCACAGTCCGATCAGCCCCAGCATTTT. This sequence encodes CASSLTSQSDQPQHF. The variable domain in full, with the rest retrieved from reference TRBV5-6 and TRBJ1-5, is DAGVTQSPTHLIKTRGQQVTLRCSPKSGHDTVSWYQQALGQGPQFIFQYYEEEERQRGNFPDRFSGHQFPNYSSELNVNALLLGDSALYLCASSLTSQSDQPQHFGDGTRLSIL.

This chain joins TRBV27 and TRBJ2-7; 11 bases line up with TRBD1. Germline-derived CDR1 and CDR2 are MNHEY and SMNVEV (reference sequence). V dropped 4 bases and J dropped 6; count of bases not matched to a gene: 5. The CDR3 is 14 residues long. CDR3 coding DNA: TGTGCCAGCAGTTGGGACAGGGGGTCTCTCGAGCAGTACTTC. This sequence encodes CASSWDRGSLEQYF.

The chain couples TRBV19 to TRBJ1-1, with a possible D match to TRBD1 (6 bases). The CDR3 covers 11 residues. V lost 6 bases and J 7 bases, leaving 9 bases between the germline ends. Germline V gives CDR1 LNHDA, CDR2 SQIVND (reference sequence). Written as DNA, the CDR3 is TGTGCCAGTAGAGGACAGAGTGAAGCTTTCTTT. This encodes CASRGQSEAFF.

The V and J genes are TRBV5-1 and TRBJ1-5, with 12 bases fitting TRBD1. Per the germline V gene, CDR1 is SGHRS and CDR2 is YFSETQ. J lost 6 bases, V lost 4 bases, and 5 bases had no gene match. The CDR3 extends over 15 amino acids. The CDR3 nucleotides read TGCGCCAGCAGCCCGGGACAGGGGGCGAGTCAGCCCCAGCATTTT. It encodes CASSPGQGASQPQHF.

This chain joins TRBV6-5 and TRBJ2-4; 7 nucleotides align to TRBD2. V shed 2 bases, J shed 6 bases, and the junction held 7 bases outside the gene matches. The germline V gene encodes CDR1 MNHEY and CDR2 SVGAGI. The CDR3 contains 15 residues. The CDR3 loop reads CASSYADWGGNIQYF. Written as DNA, the CDR3 is TGTGCCAGCAGTTACGCCGACTGGGGGGGAAACATTCAGTACTTC.

A few counts support this clone. The chain combines TRBV7-2 with TRBJ2-7; D unresolved. Looked up from germline, CDR1 is SGHTA and CDR2 is FQGNSA. The V gene lost 3 bases and the J gene lost 4 bases, with 7 bases spanning the gap. The CDR3 is made up of 12 amino acids. The CDR3 loop is CASSFQRYEQYF. The CDR3 DNA follows: TGTGCCAGCAGCTTTCAGCGATACGAGCAGTACTTC. Full variable domain (outside the CDR3, taken from reference TRBV7-2 and TRBJ2-7): GAGVSQSPSNKVTEKGKDVELRCDPISGHTALYWYRQSLGQGLEFLIYFQGNSAPDKSGLPSDRFSAERTGGSVSTLTIQRTQQEDSAVYLCASSFQRYEQYFGPGTRLTVT.

J is TRBJ2-2 and V is TRBV11-3; 11 nucleotides line up with TRBD1. CDR3 length: 18 amino acids. The junction had 9 bases not matched to a gene; V was cut back by 0 bases and J by 6 bases. Looked up from germline, CDR1 is SGHNT and CDR2 is YENEEA. CDR3 sequence reads: CASSLERTGGVESGELFF. CDR3 DNA sequence: TGTGCCAGCAGCTTAGAAAGGACAGGGGGCGTTGAGTCCGGGGAGCTGTTTTTT.

This clone was seen a few times. The rearrangement links TRBV9 to TRBJ2-1, with TRBD2 as a possible D gene (6 bases). Germline assignment: CDR1 SGDLS and CDR2 YYNGEE. The CDR3 sequence is 13 residues long. The ends were cut back, 7 bases at V and 7 bases at J, with 15 bases in the middle. The CDR3 here is CASASGVKNEQFF. The CDR3 bases are TGTGCCAGCGCCTCGGGAGTTAAGAATGAGCAGTTCTTC.

The chain couples TRBV7-8 to TRBJ2-7; 12 bases map to TRBD1. The V gene end was trimmed by 0 bases and the J gene end by 2 bases; junction bases not matched to a gene: 5. Germline CDR1 reads SGHVS; CDR2 reads FQNEAQ. The CDR3 length is 17 residues. CDR3 amino acids: CASSLAAGQGATYEQYF. For the CDR3, the DNA is TGTGCCAGCAGCTTAGCAGCGGGACAGGGGGCCACCTACGAGCAGTACTTC.

The chain couples TRBV5-6 to TRBJ1-5; unclear D gene. Trimming pared 2 bases from V and 4 bases from J, leaving 4 bases between. Germline V gene lookup returns CDR1 SGHDT and CDR2 YYEEEE. The CDR3 contains 12 residues. The DNA of the CDR3 is TGTGCCAGCAGCTTCCCAAATCAGCCCCAGCATTTT. This encodes CASSFPNQPQHF.

This clone occurred a few times. The chain has TRBV6-5 and TRBJ1-2; D is perhaps TRBD1 (6 bases). This CDR3 contains 15 residues. Germline CDR1 MNHEY, CDR2 SVGAGI. V was cut by 2 bases and J by 8 bases, with 18 bases left in between. In nucleotides, the CDR3 is TGTGCCAGCAGTTACGAAGGCAGGGGAGTACGGGGCTACACCTTC. Amino acid sequence: CASSYEGRGVRGYTF.

V usage is TRBV29-1 and J usage is TRBJ2-3, with 13 bases aligning to TRBD2. The V and J ends lost 5 bases and 3 bases, in that order; junction bases with no gene match: 2. CDR3 length: 14 amino acids. The germline gives CDR1 SQVTM, CDR2 ANQGSEA. The CDR3 region has the DNA TGCAGCGTTCGGACTAGCGGGAGAACAGATACGCAGTATTTT. Protein product: CSVRTSGRTDTQYF.

This clone was observed a single time. The V call is TRBV5-1, the J call TRBJ1-3, with a possible D match to TRBD1 (5 bases). The ends were cut back, 4 bases at V and 5 bases at J, with 13 bases in the middle. Germline V gene data show CDR1 as SGHRS and CDR2 as YFSETQ. The CDR3 loop spans 14 amino acids. CDR3 protein: CASSPGGTRNTIYF. The CDR3 DNA is TGCGCCAGCAGCCCCGGCGGGACCCGAAACACCATATATTTT. Drawing the rest from reference TRBV5-1 and TRBJ1-3, the complete variable domain is KAGVTQTPRYLIKTRGQQVTLSCSPISGHRSVSWYQQTPGQGLQFLFEYFSETQRNKGNFPGRFSGRQFSNSRSEMNVSTLELGDSALYLCASSPGGTRNTIYFGEGSWLTVV.

The V call is TRBV10-2, the J call TRBJ1-1; no firm D call. This CDR3 is built from 12 residues. The ends were cut back, 5 bases at V and 0 bases at J, with 4 bases in the middle. Germline V lookup: CDR1 WSHSY, CDR2 SAAADI. This CDR3 reads CASSIMNTEAFF. The CDR3 DNA follows: TGCGCCAGCAGTATTATGAACACTGAAGCTTTCTTT.